The 16 T cell receptor beta chains reported below all come from one sample, sequenced in a study of T-cell memory formation after mild COVID-19. TCRdb re-derived calls from the 5' RACE reads in MiXCR, one entry per CDR3 protein. The sample lists around 130,000 distinct CDR3 sequences, about 17% seen once, with roughly 13% in the top ten. The sequenced sample was PBMCs or a T cell subset sorted from them (not recorded which). The origin of the receptors is an adult woman who had mild COVID-19 (a few samples of this study predate the infection). Cell type and time point are not known.

This clonotype was seen at least ten times. One end of the junction fails to match germline, which may point to a read error. The chain employs TRBV5-1 and TRBJ2-7, with TRBD2 matching 8 bases. The CDR3 loop spans 14 amino acids. Germline V lookup: CDR1 SGHRS, CDR2 YFSETQ. The CDR3 loop reads CASSLTSGTYEQYF. CDR3 nucleotide sequence: TGTGCCAGCAGCTTAACTAGCGGAACTTACGAGCAGTACTTC.

The chain links TRBV18 to TRBJ2-3; D may match TRBD1 or TRBD2 (5 bases each). Germline CDR1 is KGHSH and CDR2 is LQKENI. V was shortened by 2 bases and J by 6 bases, with 12 bases between the two germline ends. This CDR3 has 14 residues. CDR3 region: CASSPIGGVDTQYF. The CDR3 DNA sequence: TGTGCCAGCTCACCAATTGGGGGAGTCGATACGCAGTATTTT. Combining the CDR3 with reference TRBV18 and TRBJ2-3 gives the whole variable domain NAGVMQNPRHLVRRRGQEARLRCSPMKGHSHVYWYRQLPEEGLKFMVYLQKENIIDESGMPKERFSAEFPKEGPSILRIQQVVRGDSAAYFCASSPIGGVDTQYFGPGTRLTVL.

This clonotype was seen a few times. This chain uses TRBV20-1 with TRBJ1-6; weak D call: TRBD1 (5 bases). Germline V gene lookup returns CDR1 DFQATT and CDR2 SNEGSKA (reference sequence). V was shortened by 6 bases and J by 7 bases, with 13 bases between the two germline ends. This CDR3 has 13 amino acids. The CDR3 DNA sequence: TGCAGTGCAACAACAGGAGGAAATTCACCCCTCCACTTT. It yields the protein CSATTGGNSPLHF.

The chain joins TRBV24-1 to TRBJ2-5; the match to TRBD1 covers 9 bases. The CDR3 sequence is 16 residues long. Losses at the gene ends were 5 bases for V and 5 bases for J; bases not matched to a gene: 11. Per the germline V gene, CDR1 is KGHDR and CDR2 is SFDVKD. The CDR3 sequence: CATSAPDRGGMETQYF. The CDR3 nucleotides read TGTGCCACCAGTGCTCCGGACAGGGGCGGTATGGAGACCCAGTACTTC.

The chain uses TRBV24-1 and TRBJ2-2; a possible D gene is TRBD1 (5 bases). Germline CDR1 KGHDR, CDR2 SFDVKD. Trimming pared 5 bases from V and 1 base from J, leaving 16 bases between. The CDR3 has 17 amino acids. The DNA of the CDR3 is TGTGCCACCAGTGCCTCGTGGGGCGGTGAGAACACCGGGGAGCTGTTTTTT. This translates into CATSASWGGENTGELFF.

The rearrangement links TRBV5-1 to TRBJ2-3, with 10 bases identical to TRBD2. Germline V gene lookup returns CDR1 SGHRS and CDR2 YFSETQ. The junction had 10 bases not matched to a gene; V was cut back by 4 bases and J by 5 bases. CDR3 length equals 16 residues. CDR3 in DNA: TGCGCCAGCAGCATCTATAGCGGGGGGTCACGAGATACGCAGTATTTT. It codes for CASSIYSGGSRDTQYF. The full variable domain, with the rest looked up from reference TRBV5-1 and TRBJ2-3, is KAGVTQTPRYLIKTRGQQVTLSCSPISGHRSVSWYQQTPGQGLQFLFEYFSETQRNKGNFPGRFSGRQFSNSRSEMNVSTLELGDSALYLCASSIYSGGSRDTQYFGPGTRLTVL.

CDR3 sequence: CASSPRAVQETQYF. The CDR3 coding sequence is TGTGCCAGCAGCCCAAGGGCAGTACAAGAGACCCAGTACTTC. The chain is built from TRBV9 and TRBJ2-5; D remains unclear. Trimming pared 4 bases from V and 2 bases from J, leaving 12 bases between. The CDR3 runs to 14 residues. Germline values: CDR1 SGDLS, CDR2 YYNGEE.

The rearrangement links TRBV5-6 to TRBJ1-1, with D possibly TRBD1 on 5 matching bases. The CDR3 spans 13 residues. CDR1 SGHDT and CDR2 YYEEEE come from the germline V gene. V lost 0 bases and J 11 bases, leaving 14 bases between the germline ends. The CDR3 sequence is CASSLDIGGMAFF. DNA of the CDR3: TGTGCCAGCAGCTTGGATATCGGGGGGATGGCTTTCTTT.

The V and J genes are TRBV6-5 and TRBJ1-6, with D hard to call. The CDR3 is made up of 16 amino acids. CDR1 is MNHEY, CDR2 SVGAGI, per germline. Trimming removed 8 bases from V and 0 bases from J, with 14 bases in between. The CDR3 region has the DNA TGTGCCAGCCAATTGGGAATGAGCTCCTATAATTCACCCCTCCACTTT. It yields the protein CASQLGMSSYNSPLHF.

This clonotype was seen ten or more times. The chain joins TRBV5-1 to TRBJ2-5; a possible D gene is TRBD1 (6 bases). V was cut by 1 base and J by 2 bases, with 12 bases left in between. In germline, CDR1 is SGHRS, CDR2 YFSETQ. The CDR3 is made up of 15 amino acids. The CDR3 region has the DNA TGCGCCAGCAGCTTGCCGGGAAGGGGGCAAGAGACCCAGTACTTC. The encoded protein is CASSLPGRGQETQYF.

This clonotype was found a few times. The CDR3 sequence is CSARDLQGGFYGYTF. The CDR3 DNA is TGCAGTGCTAGAGATCTGCAGGGGGGATTCTATGGCTACACCTTC. This chain joins TRBV20-1 and TRBJ1-2; 7 nucleotides align to TRBD1. This CDR3 is 15 amino acids long. From germline, CDR1 is DFQATT and CDR2 SNEGSKA (reference sequence). After removal of 0 bases from V and 4 bases from J, the junction contained 8 bases not matched to a gene.

V gene TRBV30 combines with J gene TRBJ2-3; D remains ambiguous. The CDR3 contains 13 residues. Germline V gives CDR1 GTSNPN, CDR2 SVGIG (reference sequence). The CDR3 loop reads CVCSGISTDTQYF. CDR3 sequence (DNA): TGTGTCTGTTCAGGAATTAGCACAGATACGCAGTATTTT.

This sequence joins TRBV29-1 and TRBJ2-1; D gene unclear. With 5 bases removed from V and 3 bases from J, the gap between germline ends came to 14 bases. The CDR3 runs to 14 residues. The germline V gene has CDR1 SQVTM and CDR2 ANQGSEA. CDR3 coding DNA: TGCAGCGTTTCAAGCAGAGGTCTCTACAATGAGCAGTTCTTC. Its translation is CSVSSRGLYNEQFF.

This clonotype was observed at least ten times. V usage is TRBV5-1 and J usage is TRBJ1-6; D not certain. The V and J ends lost 3 bases and 8 bases respectively, with 12 bases between them. This CDR3 region has 14 residues. Germline assignment: CDR1 SGHRS and CDR2 YFSETQ. CDR3 residues: CASSSTQGYSPLHF. The CDR3 nucleotides are TGCGCCAGCAGCTCCACCCAAGGGTATTCACCCCTCCACTTT. Combining the CDR3 with reference TRBV5-1 and TRBJ1-6 gives the whole variable domain KAGVTQTPRYLIKTRGQQVTLSCSPISGHRSVSWYQQTPGQGLQFLFEYFSETQRNKGNFPGRFSGRQFSNSRSEMNVSTLELGDSALYLCASSSTQGYSPLHFGNGTRLTVT.

V is TRBV20-1 and J is TRBJ2-1, with 9 bases aligning to TRBD1. The CDR3 runs to 12 residues. From germline, CDR1 is DFQATT and CDR2 SNEGSKA (reference sequence). J lost 7 bases, V lost 5 bases, and 3 bases had no gene match. The DNA for the CDR3 is TGCAGTGCTCCTGACAGGGGGAATGAGCAGTTCTTC. Translating it yields CSAPDRGNEQFF.

The genes are TRBV2 and TRBJ2-1; D unclear. V was cut by 4 bases and J by 0 bases, with 10 bases left in between. The CDR3 contains 15 residues. Germline assignment: CDR1 SNHLY and CDR2 FYNNEI. The CDR3 DNA is TGTGCCAGCAGTGTCGCGGAAAGCTCCTACAATGAGCAGTTCTTC. The encoded protein is CASSVAESSYNEQFF. The full variable domain, with the rest looked up from reference TRBV2 and TRBJ2-1, is EPEVTQTPSHQVTQMGQEVILRCVPISNHLYFYWYRQILGQKVEFLVSFYNNEISEKSEIFDDQFSVERPDGSNFTLKIRSTKLEDSAMYFCASSVAESSYNEQFFGPGTRLTVL.